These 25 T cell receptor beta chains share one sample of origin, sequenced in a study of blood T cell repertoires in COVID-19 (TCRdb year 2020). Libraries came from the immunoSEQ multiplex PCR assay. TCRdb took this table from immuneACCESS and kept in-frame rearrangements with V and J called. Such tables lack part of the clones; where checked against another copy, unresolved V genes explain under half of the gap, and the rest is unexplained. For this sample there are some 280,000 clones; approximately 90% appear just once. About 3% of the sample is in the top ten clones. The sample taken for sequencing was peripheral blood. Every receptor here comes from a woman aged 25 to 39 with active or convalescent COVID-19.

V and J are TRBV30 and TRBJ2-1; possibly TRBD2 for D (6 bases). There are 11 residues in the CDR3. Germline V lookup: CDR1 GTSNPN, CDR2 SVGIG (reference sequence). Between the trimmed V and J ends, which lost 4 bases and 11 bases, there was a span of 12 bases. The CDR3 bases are TGTGCCTGGAAGGGGCTAGCGAAGCAGTTCTTC. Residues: CAWKGLAKQFF.

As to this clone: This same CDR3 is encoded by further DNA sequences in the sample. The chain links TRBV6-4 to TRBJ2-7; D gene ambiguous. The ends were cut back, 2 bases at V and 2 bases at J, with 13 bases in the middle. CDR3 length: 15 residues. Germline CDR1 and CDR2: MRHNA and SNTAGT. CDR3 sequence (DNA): TGTGCCAGCAGTGACGGAACTACTACCACCTACGAGCAGTACTTC. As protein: CASSDGTTTTYEQYF.

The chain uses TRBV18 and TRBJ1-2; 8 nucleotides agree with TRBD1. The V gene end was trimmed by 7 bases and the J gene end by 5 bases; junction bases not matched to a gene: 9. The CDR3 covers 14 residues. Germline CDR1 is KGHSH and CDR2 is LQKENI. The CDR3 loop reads CASFLDRESYGYTF. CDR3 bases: TGTGCCAGCTTCCTGGACAGGGAATCGTATGGCTACACCTTC.

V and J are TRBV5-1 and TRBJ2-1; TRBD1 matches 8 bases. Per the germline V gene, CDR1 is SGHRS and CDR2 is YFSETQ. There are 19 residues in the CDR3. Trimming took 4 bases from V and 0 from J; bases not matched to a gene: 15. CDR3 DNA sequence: TGCGCCAGCAGCAAACCGGACAGGGTAGGTCTGAGCTCCTACAATGAGCAGTTCTTC. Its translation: CASSKPDRVGLSSYNEQFF.

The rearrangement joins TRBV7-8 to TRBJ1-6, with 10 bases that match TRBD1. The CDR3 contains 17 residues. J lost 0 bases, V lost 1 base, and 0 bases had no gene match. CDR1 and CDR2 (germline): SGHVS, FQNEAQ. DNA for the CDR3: TGTGCCAGCAGCTTAGGGGACAGGGGCTCCTATAATTCACCCCTCCACTTT. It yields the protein CASSLGDRGSYNSPLHF.

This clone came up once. CDR3 DNA: TGTGCCAGCAGCTTGGGACAGCGCGCAAACACCATATATTTT. The encoded protein is CASSLGQRANTIYF. The rearrangement uses TRBV5-4 and TRBJ1-3; D is perhaps TRBD1 (5 bases). The CDR3 runs to 14 residues. CDR1 and CDR2 (germline): SGHNT, YYREEE (reference sequence). Trimming removed 0 bases from V and 6 bases from J, with 10 bases in between.

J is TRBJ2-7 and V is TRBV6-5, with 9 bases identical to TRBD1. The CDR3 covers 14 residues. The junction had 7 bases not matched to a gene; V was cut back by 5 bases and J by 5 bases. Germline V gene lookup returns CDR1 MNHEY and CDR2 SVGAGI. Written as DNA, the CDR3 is TGTGCCAGCAGTACAAGGACAGGGGTCCACGAGCAGTACTTC. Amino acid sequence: CASSTRTGVHEQYF.

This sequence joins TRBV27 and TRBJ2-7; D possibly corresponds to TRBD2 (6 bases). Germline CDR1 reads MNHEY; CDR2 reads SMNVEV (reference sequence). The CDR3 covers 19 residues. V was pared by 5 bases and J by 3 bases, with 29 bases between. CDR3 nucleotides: TGTGCCAGCAGTCAAAGGGGCGGCGGGGCCCAAGTCCAGCGCTACGAGCAGTACTTC. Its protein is CASSQRGGGAQVQRYEQYF.

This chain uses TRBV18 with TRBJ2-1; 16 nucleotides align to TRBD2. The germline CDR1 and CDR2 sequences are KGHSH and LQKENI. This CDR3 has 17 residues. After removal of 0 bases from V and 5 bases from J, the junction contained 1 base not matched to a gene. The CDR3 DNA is TGTGCCAGCTCACCACCGGGACTAGCGGGGGGGAACAATGAGCAGTTCTTC. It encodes CASSPPGLAGGNNEQFF.

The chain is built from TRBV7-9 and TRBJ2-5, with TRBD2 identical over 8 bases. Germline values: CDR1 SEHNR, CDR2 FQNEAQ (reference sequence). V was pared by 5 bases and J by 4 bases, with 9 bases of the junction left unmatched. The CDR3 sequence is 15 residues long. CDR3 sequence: CASSQRGPQGETQYF. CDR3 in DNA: TGTGCCAGCAGCCAGCGGGGGCCGCAAGGAGAGACCCAGTACTTC.

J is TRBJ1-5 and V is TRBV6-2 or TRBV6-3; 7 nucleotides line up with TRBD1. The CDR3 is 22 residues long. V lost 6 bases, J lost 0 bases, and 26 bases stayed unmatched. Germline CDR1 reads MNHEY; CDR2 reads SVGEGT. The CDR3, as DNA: TGTGCCAGCAGCCCTCGCCCACCGCTGGACAGGACCCATCTCTATAGCAATCAGCCCCAGCATTTT. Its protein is CASSPRPPLDRTHLYSNQPQHF.

CDR3 amino acids: CASSQGSGGSYEQYF. For the CDR3, the DNA is TGCGCCAGCAGCCAAGGCAGCGGGGGGTCCTACGAGCAGTACTTC. The rearrangement links TRBV4-3 to TRBJ2-7, with 9 bases aligning to TRBD2. CDR1 LGHNA and CDR2 YSLEER come from the germline V gene. The CDR3 is made up of 15 amino acids. The V and J ends lost 1 base and 1 base, in that order; junction bases with no gene match: 2.

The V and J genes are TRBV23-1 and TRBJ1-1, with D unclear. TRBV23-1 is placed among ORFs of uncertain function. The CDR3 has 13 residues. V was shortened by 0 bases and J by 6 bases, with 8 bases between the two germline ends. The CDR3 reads CASSQSAASEAFF. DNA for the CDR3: TGCGCCAGCAGTCAATCGGCGGCCTCTGAAGCTTTCTTT.

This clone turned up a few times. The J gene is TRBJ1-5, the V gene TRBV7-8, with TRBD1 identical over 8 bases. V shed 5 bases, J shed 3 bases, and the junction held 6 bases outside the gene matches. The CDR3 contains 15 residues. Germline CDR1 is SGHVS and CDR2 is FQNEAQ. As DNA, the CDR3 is TGTGCCAGCAGCCCAAGACAGGGGATCAATCAGCCCCAGCATTTT. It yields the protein CASSPRQGINQPQHF.

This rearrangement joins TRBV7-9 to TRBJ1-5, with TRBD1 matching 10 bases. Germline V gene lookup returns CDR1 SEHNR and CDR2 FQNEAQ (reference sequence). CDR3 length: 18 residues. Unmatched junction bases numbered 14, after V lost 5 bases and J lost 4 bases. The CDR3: CASSRGQGVGGGNQPQHF. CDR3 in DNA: TGTGCCAGCAGCCGCGGACAGGGGGTTGGTGGCGGGAATCAGCCCCAGCATTTT. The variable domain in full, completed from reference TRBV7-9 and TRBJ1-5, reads DTGVSQNPRHKITKRGQNVTFRCDPISEHNRLYWYRQTLGQGPEFLTYFQNEAQLEKSRLLSDRFSAERPKGSFSTLEIQRTEQGDSAMYLCASSRGQGVGGGNQPQHFGDGTRLSIL.

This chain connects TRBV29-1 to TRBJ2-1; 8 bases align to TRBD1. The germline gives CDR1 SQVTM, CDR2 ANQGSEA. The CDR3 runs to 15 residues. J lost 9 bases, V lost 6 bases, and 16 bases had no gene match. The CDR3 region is CSVGTGDRLFSEQFF. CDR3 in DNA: TGCAGCGTCGGGACGGGGGACAGGCTTTTTAGTGAGCAGTTCTTC.

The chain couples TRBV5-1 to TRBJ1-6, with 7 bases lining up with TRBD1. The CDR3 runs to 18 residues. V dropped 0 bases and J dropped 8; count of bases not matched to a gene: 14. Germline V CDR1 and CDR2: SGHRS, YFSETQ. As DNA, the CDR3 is TGCGCCAGCAGCTTGGCCCCGGCGCTAGGGGGCCGGGATTCACCCCTCCACTTT. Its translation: CASSLAPALGGRDSPLHF.

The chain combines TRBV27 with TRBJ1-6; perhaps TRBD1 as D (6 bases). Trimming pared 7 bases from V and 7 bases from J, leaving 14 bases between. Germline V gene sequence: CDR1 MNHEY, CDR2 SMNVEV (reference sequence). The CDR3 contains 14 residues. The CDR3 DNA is TGTGCCAGCAAGGGGGACACCCGGAATTCACCCCTCCACTTT. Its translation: CASKGDTRNSPLHF.

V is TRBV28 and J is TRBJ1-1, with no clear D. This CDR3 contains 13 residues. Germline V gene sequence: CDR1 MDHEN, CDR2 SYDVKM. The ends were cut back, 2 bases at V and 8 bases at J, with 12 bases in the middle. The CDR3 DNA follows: TGTGCCAGCAGTTTACAAGAGGGTTTGGAAGCTTTCTTT. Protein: CASSLQEGLEAFF.

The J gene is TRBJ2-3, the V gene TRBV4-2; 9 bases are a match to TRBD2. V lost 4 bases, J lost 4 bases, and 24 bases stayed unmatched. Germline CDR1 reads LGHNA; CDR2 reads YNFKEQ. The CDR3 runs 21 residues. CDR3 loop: CASSPAGGWRGGLPGADTQYF. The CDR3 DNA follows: TGTGCCAGCAGCCCGGCGGGTGGATGGCGGGGGGGCCTCCCCGGCGCAGATACGCAGTATTTT.

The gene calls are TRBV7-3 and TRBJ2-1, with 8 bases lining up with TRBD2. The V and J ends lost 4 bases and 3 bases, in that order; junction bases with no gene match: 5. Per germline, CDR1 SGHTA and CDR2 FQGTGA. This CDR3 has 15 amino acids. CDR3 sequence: CASSSTSGYYNEQFF. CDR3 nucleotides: TGTGCCAGCAGCTCTACTAGCGGTTACTACAATGAGCAGTTCTTC. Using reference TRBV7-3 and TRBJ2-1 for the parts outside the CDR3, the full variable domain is GAGVSQTPSNKVTEKGKYVELRCDPISGHTALYWYRQSLGQGPEFLIYFQGTGAADDSGLPNDRFFAVRPEGSVSTLKIQRTERGDSAVYLCASSSTSGYYNEQFFGPGTRLTVL.

DNA for the CDR3: TGTGCCAGCAGCTTAACGGGGGCTGGCTACAATGAGCAGTTCTTC. Translating gives CASSLTGAGYNEQFF. J is TRBJ2-1 and V is TRBV7-3, with a tentative D call TRBD1 (6 bases). Germline V gene lookup returns CDR1 SGHTA and CDR2 FQGTGA. CDR3 size: 15 residues. V was pared by 0 bases and J by 3 bases, with 9 bases between.

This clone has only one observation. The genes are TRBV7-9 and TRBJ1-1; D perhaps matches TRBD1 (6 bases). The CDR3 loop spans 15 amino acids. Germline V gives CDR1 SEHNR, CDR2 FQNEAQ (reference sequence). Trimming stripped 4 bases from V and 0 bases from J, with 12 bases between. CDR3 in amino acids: CASSSWTEMNTEAFF. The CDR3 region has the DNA TGTGCCAGCAGCTCCTGGACAGAGATGAACACTGAAGCTTTCTTT.

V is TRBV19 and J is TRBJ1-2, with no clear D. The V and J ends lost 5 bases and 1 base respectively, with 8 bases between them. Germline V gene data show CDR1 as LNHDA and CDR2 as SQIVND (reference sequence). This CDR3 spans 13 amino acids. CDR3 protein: CASSVEGNYGYTF. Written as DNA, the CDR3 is TGTGCCAGTAGTGTCGAGGGTAACTATGGCTACACCTTC. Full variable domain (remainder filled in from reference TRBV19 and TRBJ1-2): DGGITQSPKYLFRKEGQNVTLSCEQNLNHDAMYWYRQDPGQGLRLIYYSQIVNDFQKGDIAEGYSVSREKKESFPLTVTSAQKNPTAFYLCASSVEGNYGYTFGSGTRLTVV.

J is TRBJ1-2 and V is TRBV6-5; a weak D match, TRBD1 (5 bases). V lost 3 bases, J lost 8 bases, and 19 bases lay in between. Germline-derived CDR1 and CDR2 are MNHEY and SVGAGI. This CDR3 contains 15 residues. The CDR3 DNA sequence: TGTGCCAGCAGTTATTACAAACAGGAAATTCGGGGCTACACCTTC. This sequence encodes CASSYYKQEIRGYTF.